These 30 T cell receptor beta chains share one sample of origin, sequenced in a study of control samples from healthy donors and cancer patients. The table came from immunoSEQ multiplex PCR; TCRdb's copy has only in-frame clones and leaves some out. Here the sample spans some 120,000 clones, roughly 84% being singletons. The material sequenced was blood. These receptors were collected from a man in his forties or fifties in good health.

This clone has just one count. As DNA, the CDR3 is TGTGCCAGCAGCCGGGGGGGTTATCAGCCCCAGCATTTT. Its protein is CASSRGGYQPQHF. This chain uses TRBV5-4 with TRBJ1-5; TRBD1 is a possible D gene (5 bases). The CDR3 runs 13 residues. V was pared by 4 bases and J by 5 bases, with 10 bases between. The germline CDR1 and CDR2 sequences are SGHNT and YYREEE (reference sequence).

The rearrangement uses TRBV29-1 and TRBJ2-1, with a weak D call TRBD1 (6 bases). CDR1 and CDR2 from the germline V gene are SQVTM and ANQGSEA. Trimming pared 6 bases from V and 0 bases from J, leaving 15 bases between. CDR3 size: 15 residues. The CDR3 nucleotides read TGCAGCGTCCAGGGACACCTCAGCTCCTACAATGAGCAGTTCTTC. Translation: CSVQGHLSSYNEQFF.

The chain combines TRBV5-1 with TRBJ2-7, with 10 bases identical to TRBD2. Germline V gene lookup returns CDR1 SGHRS and CDR2 YFSETQ. CDR3 length equals 15 residues. With 0 bases clipped from V and 5 bases from J, the junction kept 5 bases outside the gene matches. The CDR3 protein is CASSLGGTSAHEQYF. CDR3 DNA: TGCGCCAGCAGCTTGGGGGGGACTAGCGCACACGAGCAGTACTTC.

The chain couples TRBV15 to TRBJ1-1, with 7 positions matching TRBD1. The germline CDR1 and CDR2 sequences are LNHNV and YYDKDF (reference sequence). There are 14 residues in the CDR3. J lost 1 base, V lost 3 bases, and 2 bases had no gene match. The CDR3 protein is CATSRWTGNTEAFF. CDR3 nucleotide sequence: TGTGCCACCAGCAGGTGGACAGGGAACACTGAAGCTTTCTTT. The full variable domain, completed using reference TRBV15 and TRBJ1-1, is DAMVIQNPRYQVTQFGKPVTLSCSQTLNHNVMYWYQQKSSQAPKLLFHYYDKDFNNEADTPDNFQSRRPNTSFCFLDIRSPGLGDTAMYLCATSRWTGNTEAFFGQGTRLTVV.

The chain combines TRBV5-6 with TRBJ2-3, with a tentative D call TRBD1 (6 bases). Trimming took 4 bases from V and 1 from J, leaving 10 bases between them. The germline CDR1 and CDR2 sequences are SGHDT and YYEEEE. The CDR3 runs to 14 residues. The CDR3 is CASSTRTGTDTQYF. The CDR3 nucleotides read TGTGCCAGCAGCACCCGGACAGGCACAGATACGCAGTATTTT.

This clone appeared once. The V gene is TRBV29-1, the J gene TRBJ2-2; a possible D gene is TRBD1 (6 bases). V shed 5 bases and J shed 4 bases, with 11 bases lying between them. This CDR3 contains 13 residues. CDR1 and CDR2 (germline): SQVTM, ANQGSEA. The CDR3 coding sequence is TGCAGCGTTACGGGACATACCACCGGGGAGCTGTTTTTT. Protein product: CSVTGHTTGELFF.

The rearrangement joins TRBV19 to TRBJ2-2; TRBD1 matches at 7 bases. V shed 5 bases, J shed 4 bases, and the junction held 7 bases outside the gene matches. CDR1 is LNHDA and CDR2 is SQIVND in the germline V gene (reference sequence). The CDR3 totals 15 residues. This chain's CDR3 is CASSPRGQTTGELFF. CDR3 coding DNA: TGTGCCAGTAGTCCAAGGGGACAGACCACCGGGGAGCTGTTTTTT.

J is TRBJ1-4 and V is TRBV2; D remains ambiguous. Trimming took off 6 bases at V and 6 bases at J, with 14 bases between the two ends. Looked up from germline, CDR1 is SNHLY and CDR2 is FYNNEI. The CDR3 has 14 amino acids. CDR3 region: CASRSDGVDEKLFF. CDR3 coding DNA: TGTGCCAGCAGATCGGACGGGGTAGATGAAAAACTGTTTTTT. The full variable domain, its missing parts supplied by reference TRBV2 and TRBJ1-4, is EPEVTQTPSHQVTQMGQEVILRCVPISNHLYFYWYRQILGQKVEFLVSFYNNEISEKSEIFDDQFSVERPDGSNFTLKIRSTKLEDSAMYFCASRSDGVDEKLFFGSGTQLSVL.

The chain links TRBV5-6 to TRBJ1-5, with D uncertain. In germline, CDR1 is SGHDT, CDR2 YYEEEE. The V and J ends lost 0 bases and 0 bases respectively, with 10 bases between them. This CDR3 contains 16 residues. The CDR3 DNA sequence: TGTGCCAGCAGCTTGGCCCTTTTTGGTAGCAATCAGCCCCAGCATTTT. This codes for CASSLALFGSNQPQHF.

There are a few counts of this clone. The gene calls are TRBV7-2 and TRBJ2-6, with D possibly being TRBD2 (6 bases). This CDR3 region has 16 residues. V was pared by 5 bases and J by 4 bases, with 15 bases between. Germline V gene lookup returns CDR1 SGHTA and CDR2 FQGNSA. This CDR3 is CASSLIRGTGANVLTF. The CDR3 coding sequence is TGTGCCAGCAGCCTAATACGGGGGACCGGGGCCAACGTCCTGACTTTC.

This chain uses TRBV25-1 with TRBJ1-2; D is possibly TRBD1 (5 bases). This CDR3 has 15 amino acids. Germline assignment: CDR1 MGHDK and CDR2 SYGVNS. The ends were cut back, 3 bases at V and 3 bases at J, with 14 bases in the middle. CDR3 sequence (DNA): TGTGCCAGCAGTGAGGCGGGGCTAGGCGACTATGGCTACACCTTC. This translates into CASSEAGLGDYGYTF.

J is TRBJ1-5 and V is TRBV18; 9 bases fit TRBD1. V was pared by 2 bases and J by 5 bases, with 10 bases of the junction left unmatched. This CDR3 spans 17 amino acids. CDR1 and CDR2 (germline): KGHSH, LQKENI. DNA of the CDR3: TGTGCCAGCTCACCATCGTTTGGACAGGGGAGGGATCAGCCCCAGCATTTT. Amino acid sequence: CASSPSFGQGRDQPQHF.

The rearrangement uses TRBV11-1 and TRBJ2-1; tentatively, D is TRBD2 (5 bases). This CDR3 has 13 amino acids. The V gene lost 2 bases and the J gene lost 12 bases, with 14 bases spanning the gap. Per germline, CDR1 SGHAT and CDR2 FQDESV (reference sequence). CDR3: CASSLHRETVQFF. Here the CDR3 DNA reads TGTGCCAGCAGCTTACATAGGGAGACTGTGCAGTTCTTC.

CDR3 protein: CASSLTGTSGGTDTQYF. The CDR3 DNA reads as TGTGCCAGCAGCTTGACCGGGACTAGCGGGGGTACAGATACGCAGTATTTT. The chain recombines TRBV5-6 with TRBJ2-3; TRBD2 aligns across 14 bases. With V trimmed by 1 base and J by 3 bases, 4 bases remained unmatched. The CDR3 length is 17 residues. Germline CDR1 is SGHDT and CDR2 is YYEEEE.

The chain couples TRBV18 to TRBJ1-3; 11 bases line up with TRBD1. The V segment lost 5 bases and the J segment 0 bases; nucleotides outside the gene matches: 12. This CDR3 region has 19 residues. CDR1 KGHSH and CDR2 LQKENI come from the germline V gene. CDR3 sequence (DNA): TGTGCCAGCTCAGGACCTAGGACAGGGGGCCGGAGCTCTGGAAACACCATATATTTT. Its protein is CASSGPRTGGRSSGNTIYF.

This rearrangement joins TRBV3-1 (or the pseudogene TRBV3-2) to TRBJ1-4; 9 positions agree with TRBD1. Germline V lookup: CDR1 LGHDT, CDR2 YNNKEL (reference sequence). The CDR3 is 16 amino acids. Losses at the gene ends were 3 bases for V and 3 bases for J; bases not matched to a gene: 5. CDR3 amino acids: CASSHRDRAPNEKLFF. Written as DNA, the CDR3 is TGTGCCAGCAGCCACCGGGACAGGGCCCCTAATGAAAAACTGTTTTTT.

The chain links TRBV24-1 to TRBJ2-5; D ambiguous. The germline V gene has CDR1 KGHDR and CDR2 SFDVKD. Trimming stripped 4 bases from V and 4 bases from J, with 21 bases between. CDR3 length: 17 residues. DNA of the CDR3: TGTGCCACCAGTGAATTGCCGACTCAATGGGTGGGAGAGACCCAGTACTTC. Translating gives CATSELPTQWVGETQYF.

The rearrangement links TRBV7-6 to TRBJ2-1; the D gene is possibly TRBD2 (7 bases). V was trimmed by 5 bases and J by 7 bases, leaving 12 bases between them. Germline loops: CDR1 SGHVS, CDR2 FNYEAQ. CDR3 length: 13 residues. The CDR3 coding sequence is TGTGCCAGCAGCGGGGGGGGGCGTAATGAGCAGTTCTTC. It codes for CASSGGGRNEQFF.

J is TRBJ2-7 and V is TRBV14, with D uncertain. CDR3 size: 13 residues. Germline CDR1 reads SGHDN; CDR2 reads FVKESK. Trimming removed 3 bases from V and 6 bases from J, with 12 bases in between. The DNA of the CDR3 is TGTGCCAGCAGCCAGTTCTACATCCGCGAGCAGTACTTC. Its protein product is CASSQFYIREQYF.

This clone was found once. The chain uses TRBV6-5 and TRBJ2-5, with D possibly matching TRBD1 (5 bases). Germline CDR1 and CDR2: MNHEY and SVGAGI. The ends were cut back, 5 bases at V and 4 bases at J, with 14 bases in the middle. The CDR3 has 14 amino acids. Here the CDR3 reads CASSPGHFLETQYF. The CDR3 DNA reads TGTGCCAGCAGTCCCGGACATTTTCTAGAGACCCAGTACTTC.

This chain uses TRBV7-3 with TRBJ1-1; no reliable D call. The germline gives CDR1 SGHTA, CDR2 FQGTGA. This CDR3 is 16 amino acids long. The V and J ends lost 5 bases and 5 bases respectively, with 21 bases between them. DNA for the CDR3: TGTGCCAGCAGCCCCGAGTTTGGAATGAGCCGGACTGAAGCTTTCTTT. Amino acid sequence: CASSPEFGMSRTEAFF.

The chain links TRBV3-1 (or the pseudogene TRBV3-2) to TRBJ2-3, with 11 bases that match TRBD2. Trimming cost V 0 bases and J 4 bases; bases outside gene matches: 3. The CDR3 is 16 amino acids. The germline gives CDR1 LGHDT, CDR2 YNNKEL (reference sequence). The CDR3 nucleotides read TGTGCCAGCAGCCAAGATGTACTAGCGGGGGCAGATACGCAGTATTTT. This sequence encodes CASSQDVLAGADTQYF.

This chain's CDR3 is CASSVDGGRETQYF. In DNA, the CDR3 is TGTGCCAGCAGCGTAGATGGGGGACGAGAGACCCAGTACTTC. V usage is TRBV9 and J usage is TRBJ2-5; D is tentatively TRBD1 or TRBD2 (5 bases each). This CDR3 spans 14 amino acids. Per the germline V gene, CDR1 is SGDLS and CDR2 is YYNGEE. V was cut by 0 bases and J by 4 bases, with 10 bases left in between.

The rearrangement links TRBV2 to TRBJ1-5; D not certain. Per the germline V gene, CDR1 is SNHLY and CDR2 is FYNNEI. The CDR3 contains 13 residues. V dropped 7 bases and J dropped 3 bases, with 10 bases sitting between them. CDR3 nucleotide sequence: TGTGCCAGCATGTGGCAGACCAATCAGCCCCAGCATTTT. It codes for CASMWQTNQPQHF.

This rearrangement joins TRBV7-2 to TRBJ2-7; D unclear. V was cut by 0 bases and J by 3 bases, with 9 bases left in between. CDR3 size: 14 residues. Germline loops: CDR1 SGHTA, CDR2 FQGNSA. The CDR3 bases are TGTGCCAGCAGCTTAGCCCCCGGGTTCTACGAGCAGTACTTC. Translating gives CASSLAPGFYEQYF. The full variable domain, in which reference TRBV7-2 and TRBJ2-7 provide the parts outside the CDR3, is GAGVSQSPSNKVTEKGKDVELRCDPISGHTALYWYRQSLGQGLEFLIYFQGNSAPDKSGLPSDRFSAERTGGSVSTLTIQRTQQEDSAVYLCASSLAPGFYEQYFGPGTRLTVT.

The V call is TRBV5-1, the J call TRBJ1-6; D not resolved. Germline V gene sequence: CDR1 SGHRS, CDR2 YFSETQ. The germline V and J ends were trimmed by 0 bases and 7 bases, with 11 bases remaining between them. The length of the CDR3 is 15 residues. CDR3 DNA sequence: TGCGCCAGCAGCTTGGACGAGGCGTGGAATTCACCCCTCCACTTT. It specifies CASSLDEAWNSPLHF.

The V and J genes are TRBV6-2 or TRBV6-3 and TRBJ2-7, with D perhaps TRBD2 (6 bases). CDR1 MNHEY and CDR2 SVGEGT come from the germline V gene. Trimming took 2 bases from V and 2 from J, leaving 16 bases between them. This CDR3 has 16 amino acids. The CDR3 region is CASSYSGGDGPYEQYF. The DNA for the CDR3 is TGTGCCAGCAGTTACAGCGGAGGGGACGGCCCCTACGAGCAGTACTTC.

The chain uses TRBV6-9 and TRBJ1-2, with D hard to call. Between the trimmed V and J ends, which lost 6 bases and 12 bases, there was a span of 5 bases. There are 8 residues in the CDR3. The germline CDR1 and CDR2 sequences are MNHGY and SVAAGI. CDR3 sequence reads: CASRPDTF. CDR3 DNA sequence: TGTGCCAGCAGGCCTGACACCTTC.

This clone was seen a single time. The chain has TRBV3-1 (or the pseudogene TRBV3-2) and TRBJ1-1; D is uncertain. This CDR3 is 12 amino acids long. In germline, CDR1 is LGHDT, CDR2 YNNKEL (reference sequence). V lost 2 bases, J lost 7 bases, and 8 bases lay in between. The CDR3 protein is CASSQLTGEAFF. CDR3 DNA sequence: TGTGCCAGCAGCCAACTAACGGGTGAAGCTTTCTTT.

This clone was counted between two and nine times. The chain couples TRBV3-1 (or the pseudogene TRBV3-2) to TRBJ1-2; 7 positions agree with TRBD1. This CDR3 is built from 14 residues. In germline, CDR1 is LGHDT, CDR2 YNNKEL (reference sequence). The ends lost 2 bases at V and 5 bases at J; junction bases unmatched: 5. CDR3 in amino acids: CASSQLTGWYGYTF. The CDR3 region has the DNA TGTGCCAGCAGCCAACTGACAGGGTGGTATGGCTACACCTTC.